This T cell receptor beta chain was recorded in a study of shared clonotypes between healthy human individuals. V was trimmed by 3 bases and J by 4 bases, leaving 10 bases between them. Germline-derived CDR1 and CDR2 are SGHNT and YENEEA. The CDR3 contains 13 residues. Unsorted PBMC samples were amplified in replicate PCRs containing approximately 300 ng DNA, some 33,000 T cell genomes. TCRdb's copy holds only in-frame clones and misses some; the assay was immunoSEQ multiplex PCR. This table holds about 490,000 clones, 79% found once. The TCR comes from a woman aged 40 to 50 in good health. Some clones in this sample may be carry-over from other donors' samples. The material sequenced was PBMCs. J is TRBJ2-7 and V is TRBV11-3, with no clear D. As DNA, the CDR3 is TGTGCCAGCAGCTTCTCCGACAAGTACGAGCAGTACTTC. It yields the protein CASSFSDKYEQYF. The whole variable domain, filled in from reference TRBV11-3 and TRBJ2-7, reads EAGVVQSPRYKIIEKKQPVAFWCNPISGHNTLYWYLQNLGQGPELLIRYENEEAVDDSQLPKDRFSAERLKGVDSTLKIQPAELGDSAVYLCASSFSDKYEQYFGPGTRLTVT.